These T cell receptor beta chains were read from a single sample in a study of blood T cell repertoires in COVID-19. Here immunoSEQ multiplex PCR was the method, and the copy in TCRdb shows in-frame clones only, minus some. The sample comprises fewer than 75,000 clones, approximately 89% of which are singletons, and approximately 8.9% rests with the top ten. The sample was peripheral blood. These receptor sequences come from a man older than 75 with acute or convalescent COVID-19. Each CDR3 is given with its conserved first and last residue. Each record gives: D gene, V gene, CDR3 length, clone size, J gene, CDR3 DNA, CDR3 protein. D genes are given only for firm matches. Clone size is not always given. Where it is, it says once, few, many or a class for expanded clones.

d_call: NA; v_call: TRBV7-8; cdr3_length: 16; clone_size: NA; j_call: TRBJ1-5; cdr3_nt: TGTGCCAGCAGCTTCGAGTCACAGATTAGCAATCAGCCCCAGCATTTT; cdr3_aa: CASSFESQISNQPQHF
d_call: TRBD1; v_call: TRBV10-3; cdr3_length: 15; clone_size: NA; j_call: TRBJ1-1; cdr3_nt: TGTGCCTTTCCCTCTTACAGGGGGAGGGGCACTGAAGCTTTCTTT; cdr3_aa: CAFPSYRGRGTEAFF
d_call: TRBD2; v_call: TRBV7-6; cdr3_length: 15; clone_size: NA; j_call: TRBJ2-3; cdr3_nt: TGTGCCAGCAGCTTAGGCGTCGGGGGGTCAGATACGCAGTATTTT; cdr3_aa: CASSLGVGGSDTQYF
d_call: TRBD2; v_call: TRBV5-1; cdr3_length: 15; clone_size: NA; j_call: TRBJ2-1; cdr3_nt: TGCGCCAGCAGCTCGACTAGCGGGGGGGCCAATGAGCAGTTCTTC; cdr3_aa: CASSSTSGGANEQFF
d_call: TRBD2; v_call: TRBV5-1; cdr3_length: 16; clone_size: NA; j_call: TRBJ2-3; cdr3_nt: TGCGCCAGCAGCTTAGAACGGGAGGCCGGGGAAGATACGCAGTATTTT; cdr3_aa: CASSLEREAGEDTQYF
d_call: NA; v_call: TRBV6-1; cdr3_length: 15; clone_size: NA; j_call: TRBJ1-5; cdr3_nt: TGTGCCAGCAGTGCAGCACAAAATAGCAATCAGCCCCAGCATTTT; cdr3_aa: CASSAAQNSNQPQHF
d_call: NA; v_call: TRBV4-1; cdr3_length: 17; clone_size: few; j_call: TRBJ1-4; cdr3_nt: TGCGCCAGCAGCCAAGAGCGCGGGGGCGCAGAGGGTGAAAAACTGTTTTTT; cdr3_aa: CASSQERGGAEGEKLFF
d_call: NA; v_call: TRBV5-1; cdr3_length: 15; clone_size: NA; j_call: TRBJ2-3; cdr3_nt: TGCGCCAGCAGCTTGTGGGGTAGCGGCACAGATACGCAGTATTTT; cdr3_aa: CASSLWGSGTDTQYF
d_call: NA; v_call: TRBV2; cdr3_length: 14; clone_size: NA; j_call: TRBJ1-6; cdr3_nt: TGTGCCAGCAGTGTAAGGGGGGGGAATTCACCCCTCCACTTT; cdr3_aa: CASSVRGGNSPLHF
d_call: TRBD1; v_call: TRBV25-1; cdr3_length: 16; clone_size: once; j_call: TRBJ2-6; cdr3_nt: TGTGCCAGCAGTGAGCAGGGGGAAGCTGGGGCCAACGTCCTGACTTTC; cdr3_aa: CASSEQGEAGANVLTF
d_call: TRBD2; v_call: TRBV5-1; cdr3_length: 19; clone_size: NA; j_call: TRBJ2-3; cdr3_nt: TGCGCCAGCAGCTTGGAGGGGACTAGCGGGGCGTATAACACAGATACGCAGTATTTT; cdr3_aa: CASSLEGTSGAYNTDTQYF
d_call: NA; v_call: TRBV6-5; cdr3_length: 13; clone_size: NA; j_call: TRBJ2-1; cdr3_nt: TGTGCCAGCTCACCCCCAGGCCACAATGAGCAGTTCTTC; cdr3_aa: CASSPPGHNEQFF
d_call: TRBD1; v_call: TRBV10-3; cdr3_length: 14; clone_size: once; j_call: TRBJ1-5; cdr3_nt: TGTGCCATCAGTGAAGAACAGGGGCTTCAGCCCCAGCATTTT; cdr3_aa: CAISEEQGLQPQHF
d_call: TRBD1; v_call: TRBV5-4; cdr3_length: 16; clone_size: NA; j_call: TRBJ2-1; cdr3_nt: TGTGCCAGCAGCTTGTTAGGGGACAGGGACCGCAATGAGCAGTTCTTC; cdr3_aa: CASSLLGDRDRNEQFF
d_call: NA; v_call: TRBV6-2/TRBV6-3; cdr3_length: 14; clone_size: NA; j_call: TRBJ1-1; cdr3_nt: TGTGCCAGCAGTAGGGGGTATCGGGGCACTGAAGCTTTCTTT; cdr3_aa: CASSRGYRGTEAFF
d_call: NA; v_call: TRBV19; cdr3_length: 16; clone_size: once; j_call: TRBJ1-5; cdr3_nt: TGTGCCAGTAGTATAACAGCAGTTCTTAGCAATCAGCCCCAGCATTTT; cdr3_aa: CASSITAVLSNQPQHF
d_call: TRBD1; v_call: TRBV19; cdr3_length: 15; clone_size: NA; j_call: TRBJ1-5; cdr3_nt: TGTGCCAGTACCATCAATTCCGGGACAGGGGGCCCCCAGCATTTT; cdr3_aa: CASTINSGTGGPQHF
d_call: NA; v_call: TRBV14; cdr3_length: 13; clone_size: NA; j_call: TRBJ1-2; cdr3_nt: TGTGCCAGCAGCCAAGATAGTTACTATGGCTACACCTTC; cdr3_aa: CASSQDSYYGYTF
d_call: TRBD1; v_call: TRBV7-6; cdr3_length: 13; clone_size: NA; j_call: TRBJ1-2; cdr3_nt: TGTGCCAGCAGCTCGTTACCGACAGGGAGCTACACCTTC; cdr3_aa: CASSSLPTGSYTF
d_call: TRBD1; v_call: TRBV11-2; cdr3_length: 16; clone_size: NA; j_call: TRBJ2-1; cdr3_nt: TGTGCCAGCAGCCCGGAGACAGGGAGCTCCTACAATGAGCAGTTCTTC; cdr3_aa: CASSPETGSSYNEQFF
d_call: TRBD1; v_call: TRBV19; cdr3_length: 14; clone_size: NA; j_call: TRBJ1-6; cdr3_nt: TGTGCCAGTAGGTTGGGACAGGGGAATTCACCCCTCCACTTT; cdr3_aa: CASRLGQGNSPLHF
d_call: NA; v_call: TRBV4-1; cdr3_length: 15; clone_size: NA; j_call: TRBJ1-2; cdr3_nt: TGCGCCAGCAGCCTTCTTGATACAGGTGGATATGGCTACACCTTC; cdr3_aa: CASSLLDTGGYGYTF
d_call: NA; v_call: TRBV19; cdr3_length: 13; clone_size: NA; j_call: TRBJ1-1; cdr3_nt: TGTGCCAGTAGTATCGGGATGGACACTGAAGCTTTCTTT; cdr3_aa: CASSIGMDTEAFF
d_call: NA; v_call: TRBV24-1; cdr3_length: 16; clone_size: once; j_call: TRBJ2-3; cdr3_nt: TGTGCCACCAGTGGCCGACCCGCCGGGGAGACAGATACGCAGTATTTT; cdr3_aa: CATSGRPAGETDTQYF
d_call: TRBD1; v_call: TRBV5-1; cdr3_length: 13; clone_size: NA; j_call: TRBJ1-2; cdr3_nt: TGCGCCAGCAGTGGGGGACAGACATATGGCTACACCTTC; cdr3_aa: CASSGGQTYGYTF
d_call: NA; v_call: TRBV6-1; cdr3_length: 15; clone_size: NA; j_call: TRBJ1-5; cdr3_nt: TGTGCCAGCAGTGACGGGTCTCAGGGCGGTCAGCCCCAGCATTTT; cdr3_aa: CASSDGSQGGQPQHF
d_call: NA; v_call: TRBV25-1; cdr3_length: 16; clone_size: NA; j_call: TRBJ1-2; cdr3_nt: TGTGCCAGCAGTGAATCCTTGGGGCAGTTTCCCTATGGCTACACCTTC; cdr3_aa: CASSESLGQFPYGYTF
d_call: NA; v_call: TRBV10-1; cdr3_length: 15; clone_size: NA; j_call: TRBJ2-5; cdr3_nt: TGCGCCAGCAGTGAGGGGACGGGAGCGCGAGAGACCCAGTACTTC; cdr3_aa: CASSEGTGARETQYF
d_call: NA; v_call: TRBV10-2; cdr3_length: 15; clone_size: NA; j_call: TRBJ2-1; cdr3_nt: TGCGCCAGCAGTGTTTTAGCGGCCGAATACAATGAGCAGTTCTTC; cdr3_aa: CASSVLAAEYNEQFF